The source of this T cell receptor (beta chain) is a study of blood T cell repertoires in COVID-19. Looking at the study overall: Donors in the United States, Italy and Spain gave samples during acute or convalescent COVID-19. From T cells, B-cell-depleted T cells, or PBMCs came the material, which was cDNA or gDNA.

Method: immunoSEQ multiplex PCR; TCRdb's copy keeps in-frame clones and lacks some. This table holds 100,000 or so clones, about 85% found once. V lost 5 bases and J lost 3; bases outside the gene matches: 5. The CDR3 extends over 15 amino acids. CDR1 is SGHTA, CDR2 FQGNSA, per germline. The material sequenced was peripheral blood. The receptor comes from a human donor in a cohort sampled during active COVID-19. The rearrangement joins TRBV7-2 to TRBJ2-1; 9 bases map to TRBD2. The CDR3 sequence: CASSQTSGSYNEQFF. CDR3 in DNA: TGTGCCAGCAGCCAGACTAGCGGCAGCTACAATGAGCAGTTCTTC. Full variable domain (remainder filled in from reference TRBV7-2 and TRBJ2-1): GAGVSQSPSNKVTEKGKDVELRCDPISGHTALYWYRQSLGQGLEFLIYFQGNSAPDKSGLPSDRFSAERTGGSVSTLTIQRTQQEDSAVYLCASSQTSGSYNEQFFGPGTRLTVL.